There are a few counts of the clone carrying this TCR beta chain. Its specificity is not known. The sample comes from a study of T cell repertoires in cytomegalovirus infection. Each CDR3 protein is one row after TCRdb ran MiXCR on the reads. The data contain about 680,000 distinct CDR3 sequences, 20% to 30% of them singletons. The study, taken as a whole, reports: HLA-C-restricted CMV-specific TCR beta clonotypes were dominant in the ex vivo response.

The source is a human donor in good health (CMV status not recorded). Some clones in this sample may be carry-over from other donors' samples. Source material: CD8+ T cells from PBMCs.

The CDR3 sequence is CAIERERTGGSYEQYV. DNA of the CDR3: TGTGCCATCGAGAGAGAAAGGACAGGGGGAAGCTACGAGCAGTACGTC. J is TRBJ2-7 and V is TRBV2; 10 positions match TRBD1. V shed 10 bases, J shed 3 bases, and the junction held 15 bases outside the gene matches. Germline CDR1 SNHLY, CDR2 FYNNEI. The CDR3 length is 16 residues.